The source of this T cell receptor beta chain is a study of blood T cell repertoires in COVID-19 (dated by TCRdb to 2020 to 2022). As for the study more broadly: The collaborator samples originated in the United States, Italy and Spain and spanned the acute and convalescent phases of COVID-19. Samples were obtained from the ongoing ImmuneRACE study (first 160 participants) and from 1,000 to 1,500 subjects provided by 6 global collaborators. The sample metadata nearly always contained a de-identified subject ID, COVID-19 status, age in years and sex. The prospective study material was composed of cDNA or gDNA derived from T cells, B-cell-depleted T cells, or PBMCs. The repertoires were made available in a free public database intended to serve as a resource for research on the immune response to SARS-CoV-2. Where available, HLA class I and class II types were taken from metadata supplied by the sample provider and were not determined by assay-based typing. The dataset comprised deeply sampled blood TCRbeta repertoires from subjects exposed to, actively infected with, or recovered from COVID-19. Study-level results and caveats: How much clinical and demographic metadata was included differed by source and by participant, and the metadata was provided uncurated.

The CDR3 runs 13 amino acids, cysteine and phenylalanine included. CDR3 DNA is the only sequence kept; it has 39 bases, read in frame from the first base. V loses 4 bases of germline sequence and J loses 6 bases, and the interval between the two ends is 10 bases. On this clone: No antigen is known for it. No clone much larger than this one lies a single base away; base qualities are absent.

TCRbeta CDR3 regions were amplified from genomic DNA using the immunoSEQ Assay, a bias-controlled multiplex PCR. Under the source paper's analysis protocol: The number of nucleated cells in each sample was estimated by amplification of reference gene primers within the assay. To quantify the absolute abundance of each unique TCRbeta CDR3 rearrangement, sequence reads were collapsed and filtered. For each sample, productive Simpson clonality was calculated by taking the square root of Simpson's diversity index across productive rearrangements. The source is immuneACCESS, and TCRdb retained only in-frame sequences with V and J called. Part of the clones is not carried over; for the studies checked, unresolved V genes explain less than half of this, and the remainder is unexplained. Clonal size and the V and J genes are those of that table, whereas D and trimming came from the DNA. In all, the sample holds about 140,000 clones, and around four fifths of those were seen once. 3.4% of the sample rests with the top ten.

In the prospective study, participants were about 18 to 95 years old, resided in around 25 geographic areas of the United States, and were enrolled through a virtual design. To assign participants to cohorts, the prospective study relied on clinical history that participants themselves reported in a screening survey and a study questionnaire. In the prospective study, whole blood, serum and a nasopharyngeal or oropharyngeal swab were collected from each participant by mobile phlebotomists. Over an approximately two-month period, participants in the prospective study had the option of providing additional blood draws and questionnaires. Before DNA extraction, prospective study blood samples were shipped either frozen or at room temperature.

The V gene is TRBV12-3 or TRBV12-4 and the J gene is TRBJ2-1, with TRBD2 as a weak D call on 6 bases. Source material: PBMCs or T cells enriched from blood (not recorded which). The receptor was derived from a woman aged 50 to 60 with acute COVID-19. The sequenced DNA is TGTGCCAGCAGTTCCGTACTAGCCAATGAGCAGTTCTTC. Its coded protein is CASSSVLANEQFF.